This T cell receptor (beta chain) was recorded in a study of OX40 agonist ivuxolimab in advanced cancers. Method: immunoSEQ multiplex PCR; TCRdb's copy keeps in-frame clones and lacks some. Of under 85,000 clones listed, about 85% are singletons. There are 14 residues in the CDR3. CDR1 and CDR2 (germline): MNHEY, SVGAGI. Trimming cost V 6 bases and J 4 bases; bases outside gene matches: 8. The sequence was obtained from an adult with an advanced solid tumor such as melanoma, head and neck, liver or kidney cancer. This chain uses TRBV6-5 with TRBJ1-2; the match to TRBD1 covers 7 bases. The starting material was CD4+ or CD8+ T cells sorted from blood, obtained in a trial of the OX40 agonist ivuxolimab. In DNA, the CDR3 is TGTGCCAGCAGCCCCACAGGGGTCGGCTATGGCTACACCTTC. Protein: CASSPTGVGYGYTF.